This T cell receptor (beta chain) was recovered during a study of CD8 T cells in Susac syndrome. Germline V lookup: CDR1 MGHRA, CDR2 YSYEKL. The CDR3 is 14 amino acids. Trimming pared 1 base from V and 6 bases from J, leaving 10 bases between. It was negative isolation that provided the CD8+ and CD4+ T cells, whereas TEMRA cells were enriched by FACS. Reverse transcription of roughly 0.5 to 1 ug RNA was carried out with random hexamers. Multiplex PCR with immunoSEQ amplified the TCR beta CDR3 across 54 Vbeta and 13 Jbeta. One entry per CDR3 protein, called by TCRdb with MiXCR from the immunoSEQ multiplex PCR reads. The data contain about 90,000 distinct CDR3 sequences, approximately 95% of them singletons.

This chain links TRBV4-1 with TRBJ2-1; TRBD2 might be the D (5 bases). Source material: CD8+ T cells from PBMCs. This TCR came from a human donor in good health. The CDR3 sequence: CASSQVAAVNEQFF. The DNA for the CDR3 is TGCGCCAGCAGCCAAGTGGCAGCGGTCAATGAGCAGTTCTTC.